This record looks at one T cell receptor beta chain sequence and its context. This clone showed up just once. There is no known antigen for this receptor. There are no base qualities to consult, and no much larger clone falls within one base. Patients with a history of autoimmune disease or receiving systemic immunosuppression were excluded from the trial. Peripheral blood for TCR sequencing was drawn from every dose cohort at baseline, at cycle 4 day 1 and at cycle 7 day 1. Samples were obtained from an open-label, multicenter, first-in-human phase I dose-escalation trial of ivuxolimab. Adults with locally advanced or metastatic melanoma, renal cell carcinoma, hepatocellular carcinoma or head and neck squamous cell carcinoma were enrolled in the trial. Before TCR sequencing, CD4+ T cells and CD8+ T cells from peripheral blood were sorted into separate populations. The entry originates in a study of OX40 agonist ivuxolimab in advanced cancers. General notes on the study: Ivuxolimab was a fully human IgG2 agonistic monoclonal antibody targeting the costimulatory receptor OX40 (CD134). In the dose-escalation cohort, around 80% of patients were male, and the mean age was approximately 60 years with a range of roughly 20 to 80. Prior anti-PD-1, anti-PD-L1 or anti-CTLA-4 therapy was permitted, and checkpoint inhibitors had been received by about two fifths of dose-escalation patients. Of the 50 to 55 patients in dose escalation, around 19 had hepatocellular carcinoma, roughly 15 had melanoma, 9 had renal cell carcinoma and 9 had head and neck cancer. Peripheral TCRbeta sequencing was intended to test whether TCR sequence diversity was altered and clonal T-cell expansion was caused by ivuxolimab. The paper covers the monotherapy dose-escalation part of the phase I ivuxolimab trial, which included N ≈ 50 patients. Three dose-escalation patients achieved partial responses, one with hepatocellular carcinoma and two with cutaneous melanoma. Intravenous ivuxolimab was administered to patients every 2 weeks at six dose levels: 0.01, 0.1, 0.3, 1.5, 3 and 10 mg/kg.

Overall study results and their limits: At doses of 0.1 to 3.0 mg/kg, clonal expansion of both CD4+ and CD8+ T cells in blood was seen between baseline and week 6. Which antigens the clonally expanded peripheral T cells were specific for was not determined. In the 0.1-3.0 mg/kg groups, partial responders were among the patients with the lowest normalized peripheral clonal expansion, particularly in CD8+ T cells. On average, CD8+ T cells showed more expanded clones than CD4+ T cells after ivuxolimab. Low levels of normalized T-cell clonal expansion were also shown by some nonresponding patients.

V gives up 9 bases and J gives up 6 bases, and the segment between their germline ends measures 18 bases. From the cysteine through the phenylalanine, the CDR3 covers 14 amino acids. Solely the CDR3 DNA is kept, with 42 bases framed from the first base. CDR1 and CDR2 were assigned from the germline V gene (reference sequence) as MNHEY and SMNVEV. Genomic DNA was extracted from sorted cells for sequencing of the TCRbeta CDR3 region. TCRbeta CDR3 regions were sequenced using the immunoSEQ Assay. TCRdb provides this immuneACCESS table in a form limited to in-frame rearrangements. Some clones are lacking; in checked studies, under half of them reflect an unresolved V gene, and why the rest are absent is not known. The table for this sample lists under 15,000 clones; nearly 85% of them were counted only once. The biggest ten clones account for approximately 25% of the sample.

The input for sequencing was CD4+ or CD8+ T cells sorted from blood, taken in a trial of the OX40 agonist ivuxolimab. This receptor chain uses TRBV27 and TRBJ2-1; TRBD2 is possibly the D segment (7 matching bases). This clonotype was obtained from an adult with an advanced solid tumor such as melanoma, head and neck, liver or kidney cancer. This receptor has the CDR3 CASYGGGGANEQFF. The nucleotide sequence is TGTGCCAGTTATGGGGGGGGCGGAGCCAATGAGCAGTTCTTC.